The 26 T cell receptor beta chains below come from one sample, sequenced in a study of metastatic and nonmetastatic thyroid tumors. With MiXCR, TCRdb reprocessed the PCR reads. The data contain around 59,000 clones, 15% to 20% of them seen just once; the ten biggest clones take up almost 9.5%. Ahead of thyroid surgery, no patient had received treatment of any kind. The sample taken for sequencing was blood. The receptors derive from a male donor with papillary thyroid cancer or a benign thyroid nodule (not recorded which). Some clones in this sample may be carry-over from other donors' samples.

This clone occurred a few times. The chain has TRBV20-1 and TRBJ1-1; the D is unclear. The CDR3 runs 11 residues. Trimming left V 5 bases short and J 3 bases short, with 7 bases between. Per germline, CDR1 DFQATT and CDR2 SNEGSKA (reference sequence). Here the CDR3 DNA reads TGCAGTGCTGGGATGTACACTGAAGCTTTCTTT. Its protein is CSAGMYTEAFF.

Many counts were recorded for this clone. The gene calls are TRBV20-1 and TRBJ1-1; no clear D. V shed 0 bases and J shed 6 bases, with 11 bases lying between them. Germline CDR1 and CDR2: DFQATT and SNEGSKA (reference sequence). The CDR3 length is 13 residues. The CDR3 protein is CSARELGRAEAFF. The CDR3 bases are TGCAGTGCTAGAGAGTTAGGACGCGCTGAAGCTTTCTTT.

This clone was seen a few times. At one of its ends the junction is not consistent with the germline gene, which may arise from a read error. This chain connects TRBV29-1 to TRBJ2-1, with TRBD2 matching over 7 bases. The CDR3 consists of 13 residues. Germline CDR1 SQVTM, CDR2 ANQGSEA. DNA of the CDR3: TGCAGCGCGTCCGGGACTACCTACAATGATCAGTTCTTC. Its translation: CSASGTTYNDQFF.

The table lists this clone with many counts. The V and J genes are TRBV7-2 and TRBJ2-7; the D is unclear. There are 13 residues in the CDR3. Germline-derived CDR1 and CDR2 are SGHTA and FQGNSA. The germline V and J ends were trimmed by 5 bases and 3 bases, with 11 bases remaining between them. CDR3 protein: CASSVFLDYEQYF. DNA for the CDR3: TGTGCCAGCAGCGTTTTTTTGGACTACGAGCAGTACTTC.

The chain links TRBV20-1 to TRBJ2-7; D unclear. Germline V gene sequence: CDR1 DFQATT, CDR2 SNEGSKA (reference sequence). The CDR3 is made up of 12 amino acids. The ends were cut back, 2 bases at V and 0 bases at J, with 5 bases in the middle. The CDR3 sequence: CSARCASYEQYF. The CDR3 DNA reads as TGCAGTGCTAGATGTGCCTCCTACGAGCAGTACTTC.

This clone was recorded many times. This CDR3 is CASSISGTGQAYEQYF. The CDR3 DNA is TGTGCCAGTAGTATAAGTGGGACAGGGCAAGCCTACGAGCAGTACTTC. The chain employs TRBV19 and TRBJ2-7, with 9 bases that match TRBD1. V dropped 2 bases and J dropped 2; count of bases not matched to a gene: 7. This CDR3 has 16 amino acids. Germline CDR1 reads LNHDA; CDR2 reads SQIVND (reference sequence).

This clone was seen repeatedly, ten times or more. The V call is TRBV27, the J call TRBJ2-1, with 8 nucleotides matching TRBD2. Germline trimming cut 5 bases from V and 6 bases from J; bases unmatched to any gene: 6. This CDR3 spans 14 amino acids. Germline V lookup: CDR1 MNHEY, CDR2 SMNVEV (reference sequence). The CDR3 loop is CASSEGLVGNEQFF. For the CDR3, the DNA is TGTGCCAGCAGTGAGGGACTAGTCGGCAATGAGCAGTTCTTC.

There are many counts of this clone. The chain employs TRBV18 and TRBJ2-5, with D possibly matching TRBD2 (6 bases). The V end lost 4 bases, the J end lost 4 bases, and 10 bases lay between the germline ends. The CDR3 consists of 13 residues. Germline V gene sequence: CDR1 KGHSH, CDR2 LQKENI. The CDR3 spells CASSRAGRETQYF. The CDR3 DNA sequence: TGTGCCAGCTCACGGGCGGGGAGAGAGACCCAGTACTTC. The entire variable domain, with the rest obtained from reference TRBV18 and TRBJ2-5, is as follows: NAGVMQNPRHLVRRRGQEARLRCSPMKGHSHVYWYRQLPEEGLKFMVYLQKENIIDESGMPKERFSAEFPKEGPSILRIQQVVRGDSAAYFCASSRAGRETQYFGPGTRLLVL.

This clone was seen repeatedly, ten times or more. This CDR3 is CASSPDLARGRTGELFF. The CDR3 DNA reads as TGCGCCAGCAGCCCAGACCTGGCGCGGGGCCGCACCGGGGAGCTGTTTTTT. The V and J genes are TRBV4-3 and TRBJ2-2; D might be TRBD2 (6 bases). CDR3 size: 17 residues. Germline assignment: CDR1 LGHNA and CDR2 YSLEER. Trimming took 4 bases from V and 4 from J, leaving 19 bases between them.

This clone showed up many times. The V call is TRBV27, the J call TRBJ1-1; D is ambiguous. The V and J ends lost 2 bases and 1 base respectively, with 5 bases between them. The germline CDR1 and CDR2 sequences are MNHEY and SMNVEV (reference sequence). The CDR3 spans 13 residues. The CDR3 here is CASSLTGNTEAFF. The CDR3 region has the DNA TGTGCCAGCAGTTTAACGGGGAACACTGAAGCTTTCTTT.

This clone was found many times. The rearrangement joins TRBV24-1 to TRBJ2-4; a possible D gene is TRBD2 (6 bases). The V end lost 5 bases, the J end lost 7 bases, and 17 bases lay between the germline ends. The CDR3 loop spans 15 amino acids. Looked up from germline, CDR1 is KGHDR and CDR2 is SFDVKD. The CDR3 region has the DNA TGTGCCACCAGTGGGGAGGTGGGGGGTGAGAACATTCAGTACTTC. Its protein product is CATSGEVGGENIQYF.

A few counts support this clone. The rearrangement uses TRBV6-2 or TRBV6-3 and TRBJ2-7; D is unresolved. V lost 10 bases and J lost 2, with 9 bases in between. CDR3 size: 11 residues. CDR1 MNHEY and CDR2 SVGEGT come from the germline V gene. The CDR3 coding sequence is TGTGCCATCGGCCGTCCCTACGAGCAGTACTTC. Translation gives CAIGRPYEQYF.

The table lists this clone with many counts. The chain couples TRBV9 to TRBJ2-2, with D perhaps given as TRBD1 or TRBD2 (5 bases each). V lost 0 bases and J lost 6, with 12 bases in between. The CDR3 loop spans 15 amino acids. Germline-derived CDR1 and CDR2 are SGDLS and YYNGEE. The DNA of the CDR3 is TGTGCCAGCAGCGTAGTATGGGACCTGGCCGGGGAGCTGTTTTTT. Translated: CASSVVWDLAGELFF.

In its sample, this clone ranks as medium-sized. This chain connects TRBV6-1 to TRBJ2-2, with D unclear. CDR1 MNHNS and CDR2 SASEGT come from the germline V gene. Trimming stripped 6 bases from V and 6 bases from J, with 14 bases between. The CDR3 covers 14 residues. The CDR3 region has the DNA TGTGCCAGCAGGGGGATGGCGGTGGCCGGGGAGCTGTTTTTT. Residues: CASRGMAVAGELFF.

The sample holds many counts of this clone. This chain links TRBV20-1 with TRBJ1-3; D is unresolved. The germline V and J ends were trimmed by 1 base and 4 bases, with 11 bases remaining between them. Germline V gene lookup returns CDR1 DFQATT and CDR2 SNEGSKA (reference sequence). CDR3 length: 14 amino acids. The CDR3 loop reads CSARGRGPGNTIYF. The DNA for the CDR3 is TGCAGTGCTAGAGGTCGGGGTCCGGGAAACACCATATATTTT.

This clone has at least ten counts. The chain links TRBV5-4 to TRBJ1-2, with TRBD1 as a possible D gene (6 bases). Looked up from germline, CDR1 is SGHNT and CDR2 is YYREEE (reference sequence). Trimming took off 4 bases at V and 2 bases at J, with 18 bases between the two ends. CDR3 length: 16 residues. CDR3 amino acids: CASSPSGAPLNYGYTF. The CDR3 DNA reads TGTGCCAGCAGCCCCTCGGGGGCCCCCCTAAACTATGGCTACACCTTC.

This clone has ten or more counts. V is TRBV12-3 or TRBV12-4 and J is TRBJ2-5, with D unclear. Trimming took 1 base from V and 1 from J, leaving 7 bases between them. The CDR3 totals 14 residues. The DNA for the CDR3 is TGTGCCAGCAGTTTAGTCAGGACCCAAGAGACCCAGTACTTC. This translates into CASSLVRTQETQYF.

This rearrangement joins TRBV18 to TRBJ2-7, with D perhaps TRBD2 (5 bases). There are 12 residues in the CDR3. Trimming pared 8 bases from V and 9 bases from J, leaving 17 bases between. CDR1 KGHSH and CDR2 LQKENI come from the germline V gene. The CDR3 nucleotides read TGTGCCAGCAGCCCCCCCTGGGGAGTGCAGTACTTC. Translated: CASSPPWGVQYF. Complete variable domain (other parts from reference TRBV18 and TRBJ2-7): NAGVMQNPRHLVRRRGQEARLRCSPMKGHSHVYWYRQLPEEGLKFMVYLQKENIIDESGMPKERFSAEFPKEGPSILRIQQVVRGDSAAYFCASSPPWGVQYFGPGTRLTVT.

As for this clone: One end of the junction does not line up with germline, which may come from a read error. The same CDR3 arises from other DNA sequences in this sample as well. The CDR3 DNA reads as TGTAGTGCTGGTAGGGACACTGAAGCTTTCTTT. Protein: CSAGRDTEAFF. This rearrangement joins TRBV20-1 to TRBJ1-1, with D hard to call. Germline V lookup: CDR1 DFQATT, CDR2 SNEGSKA (reference sequence). CDR3 size: 11 residues.

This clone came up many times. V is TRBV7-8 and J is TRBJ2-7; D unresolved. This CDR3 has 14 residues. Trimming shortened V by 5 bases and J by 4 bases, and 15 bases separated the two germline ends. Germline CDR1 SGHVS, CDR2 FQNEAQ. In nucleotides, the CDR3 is TGTGCCAGCAGCGTAAGCTACAGCTATTACGAGCAGTACGTC. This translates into CASSVSYSYYEQYV.

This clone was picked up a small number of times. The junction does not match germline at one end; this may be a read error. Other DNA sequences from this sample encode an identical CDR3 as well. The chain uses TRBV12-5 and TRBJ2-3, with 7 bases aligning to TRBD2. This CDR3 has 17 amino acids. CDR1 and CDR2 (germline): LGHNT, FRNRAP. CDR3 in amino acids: CASGLVLAGDRRDTQYF. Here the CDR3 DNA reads TGTGCTAGTGGTTTGGTACTTGCGGGAGACAGAAGAGATACTCAGTATTTT.

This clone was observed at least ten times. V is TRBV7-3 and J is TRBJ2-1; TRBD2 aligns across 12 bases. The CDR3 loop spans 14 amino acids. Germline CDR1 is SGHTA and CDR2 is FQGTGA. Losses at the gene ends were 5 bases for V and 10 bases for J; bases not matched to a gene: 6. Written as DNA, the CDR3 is TGTGCCAGCAGCCCCAGTACTAGCGGGGGGGAGCAGTTCTTC. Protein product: CASSPSTSGGEQFF.

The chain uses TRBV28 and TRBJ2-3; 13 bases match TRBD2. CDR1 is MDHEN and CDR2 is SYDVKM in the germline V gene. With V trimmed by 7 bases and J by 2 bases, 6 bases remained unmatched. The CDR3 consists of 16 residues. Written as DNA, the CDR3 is TGTGCCAGCATAAGACTAGCGGGAGGCCTCACAGATACGCAGTATTTT. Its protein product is CASIRLAGGLTDTQYF.

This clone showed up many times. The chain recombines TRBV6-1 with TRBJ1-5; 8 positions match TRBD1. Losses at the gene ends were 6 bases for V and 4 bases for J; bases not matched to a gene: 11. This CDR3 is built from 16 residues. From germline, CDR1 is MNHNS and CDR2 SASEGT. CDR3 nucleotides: TGTGCCAGCAGCGACAGGGGCCTTATAGGGAATCAGCCCCAGCATTTT. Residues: CASSDRGLIGNQPQHF.

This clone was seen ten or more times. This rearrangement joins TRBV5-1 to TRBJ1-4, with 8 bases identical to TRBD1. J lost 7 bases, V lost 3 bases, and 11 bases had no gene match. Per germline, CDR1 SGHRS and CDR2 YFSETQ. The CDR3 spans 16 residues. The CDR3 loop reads CASSWTPAGTGEKLFF. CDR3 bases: TGCGCCAGCAGCTGGACGCCAGCCGGGACAGGTGAAAAACTGTTTTTT.

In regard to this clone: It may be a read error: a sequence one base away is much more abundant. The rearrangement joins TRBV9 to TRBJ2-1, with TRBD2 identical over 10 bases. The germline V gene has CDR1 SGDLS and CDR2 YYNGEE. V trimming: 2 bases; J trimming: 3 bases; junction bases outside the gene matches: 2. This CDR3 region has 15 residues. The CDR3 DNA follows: TGTGCCAGCAGCGTCGGACTAGCGGTCTACAATGAGCAGTTCTTC. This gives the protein CASSVGLAVYNEQFF.